Listed below are T cell receptor beta chains from one sample, sequenced in a study of T cell responses to AZD1222 COVID-19 vaccine. The repertoire was sequenced with immunoSEQ multiplex PCR; TCRdb's copy has only in-frame clones and lacks some. The sample lists about 82,000 clones; 83% were seen once. The sample consisted of peripheral blood, taken 28 days after the second AZD1222 dose. The receptors stem from an adult who received the AZD1222 COVID-19 vaccine. The CDR3 runs from the conserved cysteine through the conserved F or W. D genes are given only for firm matches. The size entry is marked missing in some rows and otherwise reads once, few, many or a size class.

j_call clone_size v_call d_call cdr3_nt cdr3_aa
TRBJ1-5 . TRBV13 . TGTGCCAGCAGCACCCGGGGGGGCGGACAGCCCCAGCATTTT CASSTRGGGQPQHF
TRBJ2-4 . TRBV5-1 . TGCGCCAGCAGCTTCGGGTCCCCCAAAAACATTCAGTACTTC CASSFGSPKNIQYF
TRBJ2-7 . TRBV19 TRBD2 TGTGCCAGTAGTATCAGCGGGAGACGGGAGCAGTACTTC CASSISGRREQYF
TRBJ2-7 . TRBV5-6 TRBD1 TGTGCCAGCAGGGGACAGGGGAGTGGCGAGCAGTACTTC CASRGQGSGEQYF
TRBJ2-1 few TRBV7-3 . TGTGCCAGCAGCTTAGAGCGGGCTCTCGTTAATGAGCAGTTCTTC CASSLERALVNEQFF
TRBJ2-7 . TRBV9 . TGTGCCAGCAGCGTATCCCTCCCCGGGCGTAAGGGATCCGAGCAGTACTTC CASSVSLPGRKGSEQYF
TRBJ2-5 . TRBV30 TRBD2 TGTGCCTGGACCCTCGGGGATAGCGGGAGCTGGGAGACCCAGTACTTC CAWTLGDSGSWETQYF
TRBJ2-7 . TRBV19 . TGTGCCAGTAAATCAGCTTCCGAGGAGTACGAGCAGTACTTC CASKSASEEYEQYF
TRBJ2-3 . TRBV21-1 . TGTGCCAGCAGCGGGCCCCTGGACATCTGGACAGATACGCAGTATTTT CASSGPLDIWTDTQYF
TRBJ2-3 . TRBV30 TRBD2 TGTGCCTGGAGTGTACCTGGGGGAGGGCGAGTGAAGACAGATACGCAGTATTTT CAWSVPGGGRVKTDTQYF
TRBJ1-6 once TRBV4-1 TRBD1 TGCGCCAGCAGCAGTGAGGGACAGTATAATTCACCCCTCCACTTT CASSSEGQYNSPLHF
TRBJ2-2 . TRBV19 TRBD2 TGTGCCAGTAGTACCTCGTCCGGGAGGGGTAGTGTTCCCGGGGAGCTGTTTTTT CASSTSSGRGSVPGELFF
TRBJ2-7 . TRBV15 . TGTGCCACCAGCAGAGATCTTGGAGTGAGCGAGCAGTACTTC CATSRDLGVSEQYF
TRBJ2-7 . TRBV28 . TGTGCCAGCGGAACAGGATCCTACGAGCAGTACTTC CASGTGSYEQYF
TRBJ2-1 . TRBV27 . TGTGCCAGCAGGCCCCGGGGGGCGCAGGGTATTTTCAATGAGCAGTTCTTC CASRPRGAQGIFNEQFF
TRBJ2-1 . TRBV30 TRBD2 TGTGCCTGGAATAAAAGACTAGCGGGAGTACCCACCCCCACCTCCAACGAGCAGTTCTTC CAWNKRLAGVPTPTSNEQFF
TRBJ1-1 . TRBV28 TRBD1 TGTGCCAGCAGGTGGGACAGGAGAAACACTGAAGCTTTCTTT CASRWDRRNTEAFF
TRBJ2-3 . TRBV5-4 . TGTGCCAGCAGCTCACCCCCCCGGGGGGCCCACACAGATACGCAGTATTTT CASSSPPRGAHTDTQYF
TRBJ2-1 . TRBV5-8 . TGTGCCAGCAGCGTTTCAGAGAACAATGAGCAGTTCTTC CASSVSENNEQFF
TRBJ2-7 . TRBV5-1 . TGCGCCAGCAGAGGGGGTAGAGGCGAGCAGTACTTC CASRGGRGEQYF
TRBJ2-5 . TRBV27 TRBD2 TGTGCCAGCAGGGGGACTAGCGGGAGCGGTTGGGAGACCCAGTACTTC CASRGTSGSGWETQYF
TRBJ1-2 . TRBV20-1 . TGCAGTGCTAGCATCGGTGGTGGCTACACCTTC CSASIGGGYTF
TRBJ1-6 . TRBV2 TRBD1 TGTGCCAGCGGACAGGCAACCTATAATTCACCCCTCCACTTT CASGQATYNSPLHF
TRBJ2-5 . TRBV28 . TGTGCCAGCAGTTTAACCGGAGAGACCCAGTACTTC CASSLTGETQYF
TRBJ2-3 . TRBV5-1 TRBD2 TGCGCCAGCAGCCAGAACGGACTAGGTAGCACAGATACGCAGTATTTT CASSQNGLGSTDTQYF
TRBJ1-2 . TRBV19 TRBD1 TGTGCCAGTAGTCTCCGGGGACAGGGGTCGGGCTACACCTTC CASSLRGQGSGYTF
TRBJ1-1 . TRBV29-1 TRBD1 TGCAGCGGACAACAGGGGCAGAACACTGAAGCTTTCTTT CSGQQGQNTEAFF
TRBJ1-2 . TRBV5-4 . TGTGCCAGCAGCATGGACAGCCTCTATGGCTACACCTTC CASSMDSLYGYTF
TRBJ1-1 . TRBV19 . TGTGCCAGTAGGGGAAACACACGGATCCCTGAAGCTTTCTTT CASRGNTRIPEAFF
TRBJ2-7 . TRBV2 . TGTGCCAGCGGCACCGGGAATCCCCCTAATGAGCAGTACTTC CASGTGNPPNEQYF
TRBJ2-7 . TRBV15 . TGTGCCACCAGCCCAACTCCCAGTTCCTACGAGCAGTACTTC CATSPTPSSYEQYF
TRBJ2-2 . TRBV7-2 . TGTGCCAGCAGCTTCCTTTGGGGGAACACCGGGGAGCTGTTTTTT CASSFLWGNTGELFF
TRBJ2-6 . TRBV7-2 . TGTGCCAGCAGGTCGGGGGTTGCTGGGGCCAACGTCCTGACTTTC CASRSGVAGANVLTF
TRBJ1-6 once TRBV11-1 . TGTGCCAGCGGTTGGGGCTATAATTCACCCCTCCACTTT CASGWGYNSPLHF
TRBJ1-3 . TRBV28 . TGTGCCAGCAGTTTATGGGGGGCGCGGGGAAACACCATATATTTT CASSLWGARGNTIYF
TRBJ2-5 . TRBV7-2 . TGTGCCAGCAGCTTAGAGGGGTGGGACAAAGAAGAGACCCAGTACTTC CASSLEGWDKEETQYF
TRBJ1-5 . TRBV5-5 . TGTGCCAGCAGCTCCTCCCCCAATTATAGCAATCAGCCCCAGCATTTT CASSSSPNYSNQPQHF
TRBJ2-2 . TRBV9 . TGTGCCAGCAGTCAAGGGTCAACCGGGGAGCTGTTTTTT CASSQGSTGELFF
TRBJ1-5 . TRBV10-1 TRBD1 TGCGCCAGCAGTGATTTGGACAGGGGCCACCGCTTTAGCAATCAGCCCCAGCATTTT CASSDLDRGHRFSNQPQHF
TRBJ2-3 . TRBV20-1 . TGCAGTGCCAGTTTGACCGCCGTGATCGGCACAGATACGCAGTATTTT CSASLTAVIGTDTQYF
TRBJ1-4 . TRBV11-1 . TGTGCCAGCGGACTAAGTACTAATGAAAAACTGTTTTTT CASGLSTNEKLFF
TRBJ2-1 . TRBV11-3 . TGTGCCAGCAGCCCTTTGGGGTCCTACAATGAGCAGTTCTTC CASSPLGSYNEQFF
TRBJ2-7 once TRBV28 . TGTGCCAGCAGTTTACCGCGGGGCCGAAACTACGAGCAGTACTTC CASSLPRGRNYEQYF
TRBJ2-1 . TRBV19 TRBD2 TGTGCCAGTAGTATAGTTGAGGCTAGCGGGAGTTATGAGCAGTTCTTC CASSIVEASGSYEQFF
TRBJ2-1 . TRBV18 TRBD1 TGTGCCAGCTCGCCTGGACAGGGGGATTACAATGAGCAGTTCTTC CASSPGQGDYNEQFF
TRBJ2-1 once TRBV24-1 TRBD1 TGTGCCACCAGTGGGCGGGACAGGGGGCGGAATGAGCAGTTCTTC CATSGRDRGRNEQFF
TRBJ2-1 . TRBV19 TRBD2 TGTGCCAGTAGTGTTAGCGGGAGCTCCTACAATGAGCAGTTCTTC CASSVSGSSYNEQFF
TRBJ2-2 . TRBV18 TRBD1 TGTGCCAGCTCACCTCGACAGGGCGGAGGCGGGGAGCTGTTTTTT CASSPRQGGGGELFF
TRBJ1-5 . TRBV7-2 TRBD1 TGTGCCAGCAGCTTAGGTCACCACGGGACAGCCAGCAATCAGCCCCAGCATTTT CASSLGHHGTASNQPQHF
TRBJ2-1 . TRBV28 TRBD1 TGTGCCAGCAGTCCGTTTAGGGGACAGGGGTTCAATGAGCAGTTCTTC CASSPFRGQGFNEQFF
TRBJ2-1 . TRBV15 TRBD2 TGTGCCACCAGCAGGTTACTAGCGGGAGGGAGCAATGAGCAGTTCTTC CATSRLLAGGSNEQFF
TRBJ1-1 . TRBV6-6 . TGTGCCAGCAGTTACTCGGGTAGGAACACTGAAGCTTTCTTT CASSYSGRNTEAFF
TRBJ1-3 . TRBV5-5 . TGTGCCAGCAGTCGGGACTCGGGACTCTCTGGAAACACCATATATTTT CASSRDSGLSGNTIYF
TRBJ1-2 few TRBV30 . TGTGCCTGGAGTGTCTGGCAGTATGGCTACACCTTC CAWSVWQYGYTF
TRBJ1-5 . TRBV6-2/TRBV6-3 . TGTGCCAGCAGTCGCCGAAACACTCGCCCCGGGGTGGATAGCAATCAGCCCCAGCATTTT CASSRRNTRPGVDSNQPQHF